What follows describes a single T cell receptor (beta chain). Participants classified as exposed had met a COVID-19 case within 2 weeks before study entry. This record belongs to a study of blood T cell repertoires in COVID-19. Per germline, CDR1 GTSNPN and CDR2 SVGIG (reference sequence). CDR3 length: 14 residues. Trimming stripped 4 bases from V and 5 bases from J, with 12 bases between. Libraries were prepared by immunoSEQ multiplex PCR; TCRdb keeps only in-frame clonotypes and omits some of them. The sample contains roughly 58,000 clones, about 66% of which appear only once. The chain joins TRBV30 to TRBJ1-6; tentative D call: TRBD1 (6 bases). The receptor comes from a woman between 55 and 75 years old who had been exposed to COVID-19. Input material: PBMCs or T cells enriched from blood (not recorded which). In DNA form, the CDR3 reads TGTGCCTGGATCGGACAGTCCAATAATTCACCCCTCCACTTT. Its protein product is CAWIGQSNNSPLHF.